These 22 T cell receptor beta chains were sequenced from one sample in a study of T cells in Graves' hyperthyroidism and ophthalmopathy. Amplification of TCR beta CDR3 regions used RNA as the template. HTBI primers were used for first-round RT-PCR of the TCR CDR3. TCRdb processed the multiplex PCR reads anew with MiXCR; each CDR3 protein has one entry. The sample shows 500,000 to 550,000 distinct CDR3 sequences, 15% to 20% of them seen only once. The sample comprised blood. These receptors were taken from a man in his forties with Graves' ophthalmopathy.

The sample holds a few counts of this clonotype. The chain recombines TRBV2 with TRBJ1-4; D is uncertain. Germline V gives CDR1 SNHLY, CDR2 FYNNEI. The V and J ends lost 4 bases and 8 bases respectively, with 11 bases between them. This CDR3 comprises 13 residues. The DNA for the CDR3 is TGTGCCAGCAGTGGGGGTACCCTCGAAAAACTGTTTTTT. Translated, it gives CASSGGTLEKLFF.

The V gene is TRBV4-1, the J gene TRBJ2-2, with 7 bases lining up with TRBD1. Germline V gene data show CDR1 as MGHRA and CDR2 as YSYEKL. V shed 1 base and J 7 bases; nucleotides not matched to a gene: 9. CDR3 length: 16 amino acids. The CDR3 protein is CASSQGPRRGRGELFF. The CDR3 DNA follows: TGCGCCAGCAGCCAAGGGCCCCGTAGGGGGCGCGGGGAGCTGTTTTTT.

This clonotype showed up just once. The chain has TRBV7-9 and TRBJ2-7, with TRBD2 identical over 7 bases. The V gene's germline CDR1 is SEHNR and CDR2 FQNEAQ (reference sequence). V was pared by 5 bases and J by 2 bases, with 6 bases of the junction left unmatched. The CDR3 spans 14 residues. The CDR3, as DNA: TGTGCCAGCAGCCCCTGGGGGGGTGCCTACGAGCAGTACTTC. It specifies CASSPWGGAYEQYF. Full variable domain (missing parts from reference TRBV7-9 and TRBJ2-7): DTGVSQNPRHKITKRGQNVTFRCDPISEHNRLYWYRQTLGQGPEFLTYFQNEAQLEKSRLLSDRFSAERPKGSFSTLEIQRTEQGDSAMYLCASSPWGGAYEQYFGPGTRLTVT.

This clonotype was observed many times. The J gene is TRBJ2-7, the V gene TRBV6-2 or TRBV6-3, with D perhaps TRBD2 (5 bases). Trimming removed 6 bases from V and 0 bases from J, with 15 bases in between. Germline V gene sequence: CDR1 MNHEY, CDR2 SVGEGT. The CDR3 sequence is 15 residues long. The CDR3 DNA is TGTGCCAGCAGACCAACTCCGGGATCCTCCTACGAGCAGTACTTC. Translated, it gives CASRPTPGSSYEQYF.

This clonotype was detected many times. The chain is built from TRBV28 and TRBJ2-7, with TRBD2 matching over 11 bases. Germline V gene sequence: CDR1 MDHEN, CDR2 SYDVKM. J gave up 3 bases and V 1 base, and 5 bases lay outside the gene matches. This CDR3 contains 16 residues. CDR3 in DNA: TGTGCCAGCAGTTTATTTACTAGCGGGAGCCACTACGAGCAGTACTTC. This codes for CASSLFTSGSHYEQYF.

J is TRBJ2-1 and V is TRBV6-5, with 8 positions matching TRBD2. This CDR3 has 16 residues. CDR1 and CDR2 from the germline V gene are MNHEY and SVGAGI. Trimming cost V 0 bases and J 2 bases; bases outside gene matches: 3. CDR3 DNA sequence: TGTGCCAGCAGTTACTCGAGCGGGAGTCCCTACAATGAGCAGTTCTTC. It translates to CASSYSSGSPYNEQFF.

This clonotype was detected many times. This sequence joins TRBV11-2 and TRBJ2-2; D is unresolved. The CDR3 contains 16 residues. Per germline, CDR1 SGHAT and CDR2 FQNNGV. Trimming left V 2 bases short and J 6 bases short, with 16 bases between. As DNA, the CDR3 is TGTGCCAGCAGCTTATTCGCCCCCCGAACGGCCGGGGAGCTGTTTTTT. It specifies CASSLFAPRTAGELFF.

This clonotype was detected a few times. The CDR3 here is CASSYVSVASRGDQDTQYF. In DNA, the CDR3 is TGTGCCAGCAGTTACGTCTCCGTGGCCTCCCGGGGGGACCAAGATACGCAGTATTTT. The gene calls are TRBV6-2 or TRBV6-3 and TRBJ2-3; 7 bases align to TRBD2. V dropped 2 bases and J dropped 5; count of bases not matched to a gene: 19. Germline loops: CDR1 MNHEY, CDR2 SVGEGT. CDR3 length equals 19 residues.

This clonotype was found a few times. The chain has TRBV27 and TRBJ1-2; D is unresolved. Germline assignment: CDR1 MNHEY and CDR2 SMNVEV (reference sequence). The ends were cut back, 3 bases at V and 8 bases at J, with 16 bases in the middle. The CDR3 is made up of 14 amino acids. The CDR3: CASSFREGVQGYTF. For the CDR3, the DNA is TGTGCCAGCAGTTTCCGGGAGGGCGTGCAGGGCTACACCTTC.

This clonotype was detected only a few times. The chain carries TRBV19 and TRBJ2-1; 11 nucleotides line up with TRBD1. Losses at the gene ends were 8 bases for V and 8 bases for J; bases not matched to a gene: 2. The CDR3 totals 12 residues. Germline CDR1 and CDR2: LNHDA and SQIVND (reference sequence). The CDR3 DNA follows: TGTGCCAGTGGGACAGGGGGGTATGAGCAGTTCTTC. The encoded protein is CASGTGGYEQFF.

CDR3 in DNA: TGTGTCGGGGGAATAGGACTAGCGGTGAATTACAATGAGCAGTTCTTC. Translating gives CVGGIGLAVNYNEQFF. The chain combines TRBV6-2 or TRBV6-3 with TRBJ2-1; 10 bases are a match to TRBD2. CDR1 and CDR2 from the germline V gene are MNHEY and SVGEGT. The CDR3 sequence is 16 residues long.

This clonotype turned up a few times. This chain connects TRBV15 to TRBJ2-5, with 10 bases lining up with TRBD1. The trim removed 3 bases at V and 1 base at J, leaving 2 bases unmatched. From germline, CDR1 is LNHNV and CDR2 YYDKDF (reference sequence). The CDR3 loop spans 15 amino acids. Here the CDR3 reads CATSRDRGTQETQYF. The CDR3 DNA is TGTGCCACCAGCAGGGACAGGGGGACCCAAGAGACCCAGTACTTC.

The chain links TRBV13 to TRBJ1-2; 7 nucleotides align to TRBD1. CDR1 and CDR2 (germline): PRHDT, FYEKMQ (reference sequence). The V gene end was trimmed by 5 bases and the J gene end by 3 bases; junction bases not matched to a gene: 9. CDR3 length equals 15 residues. This CDR3 is CASSPGGTVDYGYTF. The CDR3 coding sequence is TGTGCCAGCAGCCCCGGAGGGACAGTTGACTATGGCTACACCTTC.

This clonotype has at least ten counts. The chain joins TRBV7-2 to TRBJ2-1; D not resolved. This CDR3 comprises 11 residues. CDR1 is SGHTA and CDR2 is FQGNSA in the germline V gene. V lost 1 base to trimming and J lost 15 bases, with 10 bases between them. DNA of the CDR3: TGTGCCAGCAGCTTAGTAGGTGTAAGGTTCTTC. Its translation is CASSLVGVRFF. Full variable domain (rest looked up from reference TRBV7-2 and TRBJ2-1): GAGVSQSPSNKVTEKGKDVELRCDPISGHTALYWYRQSLGQGLEFLIYFQGNSAPDKSGLPSDRFSAERTGGSVSTLTIQRTQQEDSAVYLCASSLVGVRFFGPGTRLTVL.

Ten or more counts support this clonotype. The rearrangement uses TRBV30 and TRBJ2-3; 7 positions match TRBD2. This CDR3 has 15 residues. Unmatched junction bases numbered 9, after V lost 6 bases and J lost 0 bases. CDR1 and CDR2 from the germline V gene are GTSNPN and SVGIG (reference sequence). CDR3: CACTPGTMSTDTQYF. In DNA, the CDR3 is TGTGCCTGCACCCCCGGGACTATGAGCACAGATACGCAGTATTTT. Using reference TRBV30 and TRBJ2-3 for the parts outside the CDR3, the full variable domain is SQTIHQWPATLVQPVGSPLSLECTVEGTSNPNLYWYRQAAGRGLQLLFYSVGIGQISSEVPQNLSASRPQDRQFILSSKKLLLSDSGFYLCACTPGTMSTDTQYFGPGTRLTVL.

The V and J genes are TRBV20-1 and TRBJ2-7; the match to TRBD1 covers 7 bases. The CDR3 length is 14 residues. Per germline, CDR1 DFQATT and CDR2 SNEGSKA (reference sequence). CDR3 bases: TGCAGCGTTGAAGATCGGGACAGCTCCTACGAGCAGTACTTC. Translating it yields CSVEDRDSSYEQYF.

The genes are TRBV20-1 and TRBJ1-1; D gene uncertain. The CDR3 extends over 14 amino acids. Trimming left V 1 base short and J 2 bases short, with 11 bases between. Germline V gene data show CDR1 as DFQATT and CDR2 as SNEGSKA (reference sequence). The CDR3 region is CSARGLRGNTEAFF. DNA for the CDR3: TGCAGTGCTAGAGGGCTACGGGGTAACACTGAAGCTTTCTTT.

This clonotype was seen a few times. This chain links TRBV6-2 or TRBV6-3 with TRBJ2-1; 11 bases are shared with TRBD2. J gave up 9 bases and V 7 bases, and 17 bases lay outside the gene matches. CDR3 length: 17 residues. The germline gives CDR1 MNHEY, CDR2 SVGEGT. CDR3 nucleotide sequence: TGTGCCAGCACCCGAGGCCAGTTAGCGGGAGGGTATGGTGAGCAGTTCTTC. Translation gives CASTRGQLAGGYGEQFF.

This clonotype was observed at least ten times. V usage is TRBV11-3 and J usage is TRBJ2-1; D gene uncertain. Germline CDR1 and CDR2: SGHNT and YENEEA. Trimming stripped 2 bases from V and 8 bases from J, with 19 bases between. CDR3 size: 16 residues. The CDR3 protein is CASSLSGSRPMDEQFF. In DNA form, the CDR3 reads TGTGCCAGCAGCTTATCCGGGTCCCGCCCTATGGATGAGCAGTTCTTC.

With regard to this clonotype: This may be a read error: a much more frequent sequence differs by one nucleotide. This chain connects TRBV7-3 to TRBJ2-5; possibly TRBD2 for D (5 bases). Germline CDR1 and CDR2: SGHTA and FQGTGA. The CDR3 is made up of 14 amino acids. In DNA form, the CDR3 reads TGTGTCAGCAGCTTAATTGAGGGTTCGGAGACCCAGTACTTC. This encodes CVSSLIEGSETQYF.

This chain connects TRBV7-9 to TRBJ1-2; D ambiguous. The CDR3 sequence is 13 residues long. V shed 1 base and J shed 6 bases, with 9 bases lying between them. CDR1 is SEHNR, CDR2 FQNEAQ, per germline (reference sequence). The DNA of the CDR3 is TGTGCCAGCAGCTTAGAAGCCGAGGATGGCTACACCTTC. Translation: CASSLEAEDGYTF.

This clonotype has at least ten counts. This chain connects TRBV5-1 to TRBJ2-7; either TRBD1 or TRBD2 may fit D (5 bases each). The germline V gene has CDR1 SGHRS and CDR2 YFSETQ. This CDR3 is built from 15 residues. The ends were cut back, 1 base at V and 2 bases at J, with 13 bases in the middle. The CDR3 DNA is TGCGCCAGCAGCTTGACCCGAGGGGTCGCCTACGAGCAGTACTTC. Translation: CASSLTRGVAYEQYF.